The rows below give T cell receptor beta chains drawn from one sample of a study of T cell responses to AZD1222 COVID-19 vaccine. Here immunoSEQ multiplex PCR was the method, and the copy in TCRdb shows in-frame clones only, minus some. The repertoire holds under 70,000 clones, with roughly 80% as singletons. The sample in question was peripheral blood, obtained on day 0 of AZD1222 vaccination. The receptors originated from an adult in good health. CDR3s include the opening cysteine and the closing phenylalanine or tryptophan. The order of the fields is J gene, V gene, D gene, CDR3 protein. A D gene is named only where the DNA matches it firmly.

>TRBJ1-1|TRBV2|-
CASSETLEAFF
>TRBJ1-2|TRBV12-3/TRBV12-4|-
CASSPQGGGYTF
>TRBJ1-2|TRBV5-6|TRBD1
CASHYDRGLLWGYTF
>TRBJ2-2|TRBV27|TRBD2
CASSGTSFLGELFF
>TRBJ2-7|TRBV10-1|TRBD2
CASSESMPTSGGLSYEQYF
>TRBJ1-5|TRBV6-5|TRBD1
CASSSRDRQPQHF
>TRBJ1-6|TRBV5-4|TRBD1
CASSLEQGLTLHF
>TRBJ1-3|TRBV9|-
CASSVEDNSGNTIYF
>TRBJ2-7|TRBV10-3|-
CAISEGLDTYEQYF
>TRBJ1-5|TRBV19|TRBD1
CASSIAGQVKPQHF
>TRBJ2-3|TRBV7-8|-
CASSRLGSGTDTQYF
>TRBJ2-4|TRBV14|TRBD1
CASSQDPGQGMVKNIQYF
>TRBJ1-2|TRBV4-1|TRBD1
CASSQGETGGLGYTF
>TRBJ2-2|TRBV6-2/TRBV6-3|-
CASSYLSPRTGELFF
>TRBJ2-1|TRBV9|-
CASSVRGAEQFF
>TRBJ1-2|TRBV4-3|-
CASSLLAGADGYTF
>TRBJ1-1|TRBV6-5|-
CASRRGINTEAFF
>TRBJ1-2|TRBV21-1|-
CASSKPRRTHTF
>TRBJ2-3|TRBV11-2|-
CASSSRGEGTDTQYF
>TRBJ1-2|TRBV7-9|TRBD1
CASSSGQGANYGYTF
>TRBJ2-5|TRBV5-5|TRBD1
CASSLFRTGGFETQYF
>TRBJ2-6|TRBV27|-
CASSFFQGSGANVLTF
>TRBJ1-2|TRBV2|-
CASPDSDNYGYTF
>TRBJ2-2|TRBV9|-
CASSASGELFF
>TRBJ1-1|TRBV3-1/TRBV3-2|TRBD1
CASSRQGSSTEAFF
>TRBJ1-5|TRBV21-1|-
CASSHGRCNQPQHF
>TRBJ1-2|TRBV4-3|TRBD1
CASSQDPRDSTNYGYTF
>TRBJ1-5|TRBV7-8|-
CASSLGNRVNSNQPQHF
>TRBJ1-1|TRBV9|TRBD1
CASSPRQGNTEAFF
>TRBJ2-5|TRBV7-2|-
CASNRLLQETQYF
>TRBJ2-5|TRBV7-2|-
CASSATTGLETQYF
>TRBJ1-6|TRBV27|-
CASREIGPRESPLHF
>TRBJ1-5|TRBV10-3|-
CAISDGPGEPQHF
>TRBJ2-1|TRBV29-1|-
CTAGESSYNEQFF
>TRBJ2-2|TRBV28|-
CASRPGIPNTGELFF
>TRBJ2-2|TRBV3-1/TRBV3-2|TRBD1
CASSQVGGQGPVRELFF
>TRBJ1-2|TRBV5-4|-
CASSLEVGYTF
>TRBJ2-2|TRBV10-3|-
CAISGGARGGTGELFF
>TRBJ1-2|TRBV7-2|-
CASSLGGTSYGYTF
>TRBJ1-2|TRBV27|TRBD1
CASSEQGFLDYGYTF
>TRBJ2-5|TRBV5-5|-
CASSLEGGQETQYF
>TRBJ2-5|TRBV7-2|TRBD1
CASSLGDRKETQYF
>TRBJ1-2|TRBV29-1|TRBD1
CSVMTGTDYGYTF
>TRBJ1-2|TRBV27|-
CASSLYGSNYGYTF
>TRBJ2-5|TRBV5-8|-
CASSLRTPETQYF
>TRBJ1-2|TRBV7-9|-
CASSLAARELDGYTF
>TRBJ2-1|TRBV19|TRBD1
CASSPAGTGKGPYNEQFF
>TRBJ2-2|TRBV13|-
CASSLPGLGPGELFF
>TRBJ1-2|TRBV27|TRBD1
CASSPRTGDTYGYTF
>TRBJ2-7|TRBV14|-
CASSQPPVSYEQYF
>TRBJ2-3|TRBV13|TRBD1
CASNLRGGITDTQYF
>TRBJ1-2|TRBV14|-
CASSQEVKAGYTF
>TRBJ1-6|TRBV5-6|TRBD1
CASSLYRGSPLHF